This paragraph covers one T cell receptor beta chain sequence. The repertoire was sequenced with immunoSEQ multiplex PCR; TCRdb's copy has only in-frame clones and lacks some. This sample has under 200,000 clones; 65% to 85% occur once, and the top ten carry roughly 18%. The entry originates in a study of blood T cell repertoires in COVID-19. The wider study: Samples came from the United States, Italy and Spain, spanning acute and convalescent COVID-19. Sources were T cells, B-cell-depleted T cells, or PBMCs; the material itself was cDNA or gDNA.

V shed 7 bases and J 10 bases; nucleotides not matched to a gene: 7. CDR3 length: 12 amino acids. J is TRBJ2-7 and V is TRBV12-3 or TRBV12-4; the match to TRBD1 covers 10 bases. The receptor was isolated from a woman aged 70-85 years who had recovered from COVID-19. The sequenced material came from peripheral blood. Here the CDR3 DNA reads TGTGCCAGCACCCTTGACAGGGGGCTTCAGTACTTC. This gives the protein CASTLDRGLQYF.